Listed below are T cell receptor beta chains from one sample, sequenced in a study of cytomegalovirus exposure and HLA in healthy donors. Only in-frame clones appear in the TCRdb table, and some are missing; sequencing was by immunoSEQ multiplex PCR. This sample has some 200,000 clones, with roughly four fifths found just once. Sequenced: PBMCs. Every receptor here comes from a woman between 18 and 30 years old in good health and CMV-seropositive. CDR3s include the opening cysteine and the closing phenylalanine or tryptophan. The D gene is left open where the match is weak. Clone size is not always given. Where it is, it says once, few, many or a class for expanded clones.

V gene	J gene	D gene	clone size	CDR3 DNA	CDR3 protein
TRBV29-1	TRBJ2-7	NA	NA	TGCAGCGTTGTGTCCGGGAGCATATACCCCTACGAGCAGTACTTC	CSVVSGSIYPYEQYF
TRBV7-2	TRBJ1-3	NA	NA	TGTGCCAGCAGCCCCCCGGGGGCTGGAAACACCATATATTTT	CASSPPGAGNTIYF
TRBV11-3	TRBJ2-1	NA	NA	TGTGCCAGCAGCCACGGTCTCTACAATGAGCAGTTCTTC	CASSHGLYNEQFF
TRBV27	TRBJ1-5	NA	NA	TGTGCCAGCAGTCACGGGGGGGGGAGTCAGCCCCAGCATTTT	CASSHGGGSQPQHF
TRBV2	TRBJ2-7	NA	few	TGTGCCAGCACGAGGGTGGCCTTCTACGAGCAGTACTTC	CASTRVAFYEQYF
TRBV19	TRBJ1-1	TRBD1	NA	TGTGCCAGTAGTCCCGACAGGGTTGAAGCTTTCTTT	CASSPDRVEAFF
TRBV5-6	TRBJ2-6	NA	NA	TGTGCCAGCAGCCGAGATGGGGGGGCTCTCTCTGGGGCCAACGTCCTGACTTTC	CASSRDGGALSGANVLTF
TRBV20-1	TRBJ1-3	NA	NA	TGCAGTGCTAGTAACTTAGACACCATATATTTT	CSASNLDTIYF
TRBV7-8	TRBJ1-6	NA	many	TGTGCCAGCAGCAACCTCGGCGGGACGGTTGATTCACCCCTCCACTTT	CASSNLGGTVDSPLHF
TRBV9	TRBJ1-6	TRBD1	NA	TGTGCCAGCAGCAAAGGGGGGGGACAGGGCAATTCACCCCTCCACTTT	CASSKGGGQGNSPLHF
TRBV19	TRBJ2-1	TRBD2	NA	TGTGCCAGTAGTAGCAATAGCGGGGGGGCTAATGAGCAGTTCTTC	CASSSNSGGANEQFF
TRBV4-1	TRBJ1-2	TRBD1	NA	TGCGCCAGCAGCCAACCGGGACAGGCTAACTATGGCTACACCTTC	CASSQPGQANYGYTF
TRBV6-5	TRBJ1-1	TRBD1	NA	TGTGCCAGCAGTTCGGGACAGATGAACACTGAAGCTTTCTTT	CASSSGQMNTEAFF
TRBV27	TRBJ1-4	TRBD1	NA	TGTGCCAGCAGTTTAACAGGGGGGCGAAAACTGTTTTTT	CASSLTGGRKLFF
TRBV6-1	TRBJ1-6	TRBD1	NA	TGTGCCAGCAGTGGGTACAGGGGGCTAACTGAAAGAAAGGAATCACCCCTCCACTTT	CASSGYRGLTERKESPLHF